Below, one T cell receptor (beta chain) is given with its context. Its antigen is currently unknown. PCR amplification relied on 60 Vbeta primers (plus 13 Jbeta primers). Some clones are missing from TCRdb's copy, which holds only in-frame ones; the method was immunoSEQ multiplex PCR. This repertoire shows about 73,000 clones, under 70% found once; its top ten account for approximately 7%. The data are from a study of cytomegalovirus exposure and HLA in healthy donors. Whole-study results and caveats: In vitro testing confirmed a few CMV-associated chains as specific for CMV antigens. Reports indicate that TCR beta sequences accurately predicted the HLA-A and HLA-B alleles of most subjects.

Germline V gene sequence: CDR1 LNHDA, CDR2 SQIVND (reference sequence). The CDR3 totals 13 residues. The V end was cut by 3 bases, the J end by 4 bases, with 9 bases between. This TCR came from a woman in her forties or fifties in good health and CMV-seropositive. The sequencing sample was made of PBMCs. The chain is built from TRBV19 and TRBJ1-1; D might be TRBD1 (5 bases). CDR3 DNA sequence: TGTGCCAGTAGTATTAGGGGACTCACTGAAGCTTTCTTT. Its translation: CASSIRGLTEAFF.